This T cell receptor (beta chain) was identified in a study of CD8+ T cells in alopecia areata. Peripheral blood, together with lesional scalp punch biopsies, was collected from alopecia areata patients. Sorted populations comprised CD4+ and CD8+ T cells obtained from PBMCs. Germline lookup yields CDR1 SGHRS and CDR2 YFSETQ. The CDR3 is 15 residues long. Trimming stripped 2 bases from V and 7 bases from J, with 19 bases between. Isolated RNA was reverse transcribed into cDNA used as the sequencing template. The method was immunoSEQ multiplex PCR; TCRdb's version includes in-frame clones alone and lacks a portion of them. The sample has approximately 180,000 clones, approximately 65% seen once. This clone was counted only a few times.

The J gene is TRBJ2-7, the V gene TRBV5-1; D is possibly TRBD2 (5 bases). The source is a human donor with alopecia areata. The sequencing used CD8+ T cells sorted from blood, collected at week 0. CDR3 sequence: CASSFPGAGEWEQYF. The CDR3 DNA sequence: TGCGCCAGCAGCTTCCCGGGCGCCGGGGAGTGGGAGCAGTACTTC.